Listed below are T cell receptor beta chains from one sample, sequenced in a study of T-cell memory formation after mild COVID-19. TCRdb reprocessed the 5' RACE reads with MiXCR, giving one entry per CDR3 protein. The table lists approximately 500,000 distinct CDR3 sequences, more than 20% of them singletons. The sequenced sample was PBMCs or a T cell subset sorted from them (not recorded which). The receptors derive from an adult woman who had mild COVID-19 (a few samples of this study predate the infection). Cell type and time point are not known. Both conserved end residues are part of each CDR3. A D gene is named only where the DNA matches it firmly. Some rows have no size entry. The others give once, few or many, or a class for an expanded clone.

TRBJ2-7 | TRBV6-5 | . | TRBD1 | TGTGCCAGCAGTTACTCCGCCTCCGGGACAGGAGGCTCCTACGAGCAGTACTTC | CASSYSASGTGGSYEQYF
TRBJ2-7 | TRBV27 | . | . | TGTGCCAGCAGTTTGCAGGGAGAATACTACGAGCAGTACTTC | CASSLQGEYYEQYF
TRBJ2-7 | TRBV7-9 | . | . | TGTGCCAGCAGGCGTCTAAGTGGGTACGAGCAGTACTTC | CASRRLSGYEQYF
TRBJ2-2 | TRBV10-3 | few | . | TGTGCCATCGCTAAAGAGTCGGGCTTTACGAACACCGGGGAGCTGTTTTTT | CAIAKESGFTNTGELFF
TRBJ1-2 | TRBV27 | . | TRBD1 | TGTGCCAGCAGTTTTCAGGGGGCATTTTCTAGCTATGGCTACACCTTC | CASSFQGAFSSYGYTF
TRBJ1-1 | TRBV7-6 | . | TRBD1 | TGTGCCAGCAGCTTAACAGGGGGCCTGAACACTGAAGCTTTCTTT | CASSLTGGLNTEAFF
TRBJ2-7 | TRBV20-1 | few | . | TGCAGTGCTAGAGAGGGACTCCAACCCCTACGACAGCAGTACTTC | CSAREGLQPLRQQYF
TRBJ1-3 | TRBV12-3/TRBV12-4 | few | . | TGTGCCAGCAGGGATCAGGGTCACTCTGGAAACACCATATATTTT | CASRDQGHSGNTIYF
TRBJ1-1 | TRBV20-1 | . | . | TGCAGTGCTCCGGATGGCACTGAAGCTTTCTTT | CSAPDGTEAFF
TRBJ2-7 | TRBV30 | . | . | TGTGCCTGGAGTGTACCAGCTCGGAGCTACTCTTTAAGCTCCTACGAGCAGTACTTC | CAWSVPARSYSLSSYEQYF
TRBJ2-7 | TRBV29-1 | many | . | TGCAGCGTTGAAGACGGATCCTACGAGCAGTACTTC | CSVEDGSYEQYF
TRBJ1-1 | TRBV10-3 | . | . | TGTGCCATCAGTCCCCGTGCGGGAGGGAACACTGAAGCTTTCTTT | CAISPRAGGNTEAFF
TRBJ2-7 | TRBV19 | . | TRBD1 | TGTGCCAGTAGTTTATCCACAAGACAGGGCTACGAGCAGTACTTC | CASSLSTRQGYEQYF
TRBJ2-2 | TRBV7-7 | many | TRBD2 | TGTGCTAGCAGGACTAGCGGGAACACCGGGGAGCTGTTTTTT | CASRTSGNTGELFF
TRBJ2-3 | TRBV10-3 | few | . | TGTGCCATCAGTGTCCGGAACACAGATACGCAGTATTTT | CAISVRNTDTQYF
TRBJ1-1 | TRBV7-9 | . | . | TGTGCCAGCAGCCCCCGAGCCGGACAAAGGGTGATGAACACTGAAGCTTTCTTT | CASSPRAGQRVMNTEAFF
TRBJ2-2 | TRBV14 | few | TRBD2 | TGTGCCAGCAGCCAAGTCGGACTAGCGGGAGTCGGGAACACCGGGGAGCTGTTTTTT | CASSQVGLAGVGNTGELFF
TRBJ2-3 | TRBV4-1 | . | . | TGCGCCAGCAGCCAAGTTGGGTTTAGCACAGATACGCAGTATTTT | CASSQVGFSTDTQYF
TRBJ2-7 | TRBV2 | few | . | TGTGCCAGCAGGGACCTTAGACGCGAGCAGTACTTC | CASRDLRREQYF
TRBJ2-7 | TRBV5-1 | . | . | TGCGCCAGCAGCTTGGTCGACTCGTCAACCTACGAGCAGTACTTC | CASSLVDSSTYEQYF
TRBJ2-1 | TRBV4-1 | many | TRBD2 | TGCGCCAGCAGCCCCCTCGGGAAAGCTAGCGGGCCGAGCTCCTACAATGAGCAGTTCTTC | CASSPLGKASGPSSYNEQFF
TRBJ2-2 | TRBV6-2/TRBV6-3 | . | TRBD1 | TGTGCCAGCAGTCGGGACAGGGCTACCGCCGGGGAGCTGTTTTTT | CASSRDRATAGELFF